One sample yielded the 8 T cell receptor beta chains listed below, sequenced in a study of T cells after yellow fever vaccination. TCRdb used MiXCR to reprocess the 5' RACE reads, holding one entry per CDR3 protein. The sample carries about 200,000 distinct CDR3 sequences, more than 3% recorded once. Material: CD4+ T cells sorted from PBMCs, obtained 10 days after the yellow fever booster vaccination. These receptor sequences come from a man aged 18 to 30 who received the YFV17D yellow fever vaccine.

The sample holds many counts of this clonotype. This chain connects TRBV5-1 to TRBJ2-1; TRBD1 agrees at 7 bases. Germline trimming cut 2 bases from V and 2 bases from J; bases unmatched to any gene: 7. Per the germline V gene, CDR1 is SGHRS and CDR2 is YFSETQ. The CDR3 totals 16 residues. CDR3 in amino acids: CASSFRFGTAYNEQFF. CDR3 DNA sequence: TGCGCCAGCAGCTTCCGATTCGGGACAGCCTACAATGAGCAGTTCTTC.

The table lists this clonotype with many counts. The V and J genes are TRBV7-3 and TRBJ2-7; possibly TRBD1 for D (8 bases). V lost 5 bases and J lost 5, with 16 bases in between. Germline loops: CDR1 SGHTA, CDR2 FQGTGA. This CDR3 is built from 14 residues. In DNA form, the CDR3 reads TGTGCCAGCAGCCCACAGGGGGGGATCGACGAGCAGTACTTC. Translated: CASSPQGGIDEQYF.

At least ten counts were recorded for this clonotype. The V gene is TRBV5-6, the J gene TRBJ2-2; no reliable D call. From germline, CDR1 is SGHDT and CDR2 YYEEEE. The CDR3 consists of 13 residues. The germline V and J ends were trimmed by 1 base and 5 bases, with 6 bases remaining between them. This chain's CDR3 is CASSLPWTGELFF. In DNA form, the CDR3 reads TGTGCCAGCAGCTTGCCGTGGACCGGGGAGCTGTTTTTT. Using reference TRBV5-6 and TRBJ2-2 for the parts outside the CDR3, the full variable domain is DAGVTQSPTHLIKTRGQQVTLRCSPKSGHDTVSWYQQALGQGPQFIFQYYEEEERQRGNFPDRFSGHQFPNYSSELNVNALLLGDSALYLCASSLPWTGELFFGEGSRLTVL.

About this clonotype: This sequence may be a read error, since a much larger clone differs from it by one base. The chain couples TRBV20-1 to TRBJ2-2; D might be TRBD1 or TRBD2, each matching 5 bases. Germline CDR1 DFQATT, CDR2 SNEGSKA (reference sequence). Trimming took off 5 bases at V and 0 bases at J, with 13 bases between the two ends. The CDR3 loop spans 15 amino acids. The CDR3 sequence: CSAEGQVPNTGELFF. For the CDR3, the DNA is TGCAGTGCTGAGGGGCAGGTTCCGAACACCGGGGAGCTGTTTTTT.

This clonotype was seen many times. The V call is TRBV4-2, the J call TRBJ2-2; 8 nucleotides align to TRBD2. The CDR3 is 15 residues long. CDR1 is LGHNA and CDR2 is YNFKEQ in the germline V gene. V dropped 7 bases and J dropped 5; count of bases not matched to a gene: 9. The CDR3 nucleotides read TGTGCCAGCAATACGGAGACTAGCGAAACCGGGGAGCTGTTTTTT. It translates to CASNTETSETGELFF.

This clonotype was counted many times. The V gene is TRBV5-1, the J gene TRBJ2-5; TRBD1 agrees at 8 bases. The junction had 8 bases not matched to a gene; V was cut back by 4 bases and J by 6 bases. The CDR3 sequence is 14 residues long. From germline, CDR1 is SGHRS and CDR2 YFSETQ. The DNA of the CDR3 is TGCGCCAGCAGCCGAGACAGGGGCGAACAGACCCAGTACTTC. Its translation: CASSRDRGEQTQYF.

This clonotype was found a few times. The chain carries TRBV7-8 and TRBJ2-7, with 8 positions matching TRBD1. This CDR3 has 14 residues. Germline assignment: CDR1 SGHVS and CDR2 FQNEAQ. Losses at the gene ends were 5 bases for V and 4 bases for J; bases not matched to a gene: 7. The CDR3 sequence: CASSPGQGRYEQYV. DNA for the CDR3: TGTGCCAGCAGCCCCGGACAGGGAAGGTACGAGCAGTACGTC.

The sample holds many counts of this clonotype. This CDR3 is CASSSLDTQYF. The CDR3 DNA is TGTGCCAGCAGCTCCCTTGATACGCAGTATTTT. This chain connects TRBV7-2 to TRBJ2-3; D is undetermined. CDR1 is SGHTA and CDR2 is FQGNSA in the germline V gene. V was cut by 4 bases and J by 6 bases, with 5 bases left in between. The CDR3 totals 11 residues.